This entry lists 10 T cell receptor beta chains sequenced from one sample in a study of CD8 T cells in ankylosing spondylitis. Antigens for these TCRs are unknown. Study-wide results and caveats: A motif in TCR beta, a set of several highly homologous variants, appeared characteristic of ankylosing spondylitis blood.

A single record per CDR3 protein comes from TCRdb applying MiXCR to the 5' RACE reads. The sample lists about 540,000 distinct CDR3 sequences; approximately 12% were seen once. The sequenced sample was blood, either unsorted or a sorted T cell fraction (not recorded which). These receptors were taken from a male donor with ankylosing spondylitis.

The V gene is TRBV5-5, the J gene TRBJ2-7; 16 bases fit TRBD2. CDR3 length: 16 residues. Trimming took 4 bases from V and 6 from J; bases not matched to a gene: 7. Germline-derived CDR1 and CDR2 are SGHKS and YYEKEE (reference sequence). The CDR3: CASSGGLAGGVGEQYF. The CDR3 nucleotides are TGTGCCAGCAGCGGGGGACTAGCGGGAGGGGTGGGCGAGCAGTACTTC.

J is TRBJ2-7 and V is TRBV20-1; D is possibly TRBD1 (5 bases). This CDR3 is built from 14 residues. With 0 bases removed from V and 3 bases from J, the gap between germline ends came to 12 bases. CDR1 is DFQATT, CDR2 SNEGSKA, per germline (reference sequence). CDR3 loop: CSAREGQGNYEQYF. DNA for the CDR3: TGCAGTGCTAGAGAGGGGCAGGGAAACTACGAGCAGTACTTC.

This sequence joins TRBV20-1 and TRBJ2-1; TRBD2 matches 15 bases. The junction had 10 bases not matched to a gene; V was cut back by 0 bases and J by 10 bases. Germline values: CDR1 DFQATT, CDR2 SNEGSKA (reference sequence). This CDR3 is built from 17 residues. The DNA for the CDR3 is TGCAGTGCTAGAGATCCCTGGACTAGCGGGAGGGCCGGGGAGCAGTTCTTC. The encoded protein is CSARDPWTSGRAGEQFF.

J is TRBJ2-1 and V is TRBV11-2; the match to TRBD2 covers 10 bases. V lost 5 bases to trimming and J lost 6 bases; unmatched junction nucleotides: 10. The CDR3 length is 16 residues. Germline CDR1 SGHAT, CDR2 FQNNGV. Here the CDR3 reads CASSRGLAVSPNEQFF. In DNA, the CDR3 is TGTGCCAGCAGCCGCGGACTAGCGGTCAGTCCCAATGAGCAGTTCTTC.

The chain joins TRBV6-1 to TRBJ1-1, with D possibly matching TRBD1 (6 bases). The germline V and J ends were trimmed by 6 bases and 4 bases, with 12 bases remaining between them. The V gene's germline CDR1 is MNHNS and CDR2 SASEGT. The CDR3 is 13 residues long. CDR3 nucleotide sequence: TGTGCCAGCAGCCACAGGGTCGGCACTGAAGCTTTCTTT. As protein: CASSHRVGTEAFF.

In this sample, this clonotype turned up many times. The J gene is TRBJ1-2, the V gene TRBV29-1; D might be TRBD1 (5 bases). This CDR3 is built from 11 residues. The germline V gene encodes CDR1 SQVTM and CDR2 ANQGSEA. Trimming took 7 bases from V and 8 from J, leaving 14 bases between them. The DNA of the CDR3 is TGCAGCGCTGGGTCGGGACTCGGCTACACCTTC. Translating gives CSAGSGLGYTF.

This clonotype has just a few counts. The chain uses TRBV12-3 or TRBV12-4 and TRBJ2-1; TRBD2 is a possible D gene (7 bases). The CDR3 spans 15 residues. Deletions cut 5 bases from V and 5 bases from J, with 16 bases between. The CDR3 nucleotides read TGTGCCAGCAGTCTTTGGGGGGGGGCAAACAATGAGCAGTTCTTC. Encoded protein: CASSLWGGANNEQFF.

At least ten counts were recorded for this clonotype. The chain employs TRBV12-3 or TRBV12-4 and TRBJ2-1; 10 nucleotides match TRBD2. Trimming took 2 bases from V and 6 from J; bases not matched to a gene: 4. There are 15 residues in the CDR3. In DNA form, the CDR3 reads TGTGCCAGCAGTTTAACTAGCGGGACCGTCAATGAGCAGTTCTTC. It codes for CASSLTSGTVNEQFF.

The J gene is TRBJ2-7, the V gene TRBV10-2; D perhaps matches TRBD1 (6 bases). Between the trimmed V and J ends, which lost 3 bases and 1 base, there was a span of 13 bases. Germline CDR1 WSHSY, CDR2 SAAADI. The CDR3 has 15 amino acids. The CDR3 DNA sequence: TGCGCCAGCAGTGACCCAGGGGTGAGATCCTACGAGCAGTACGTC. Translated: CASSDPGVRSYEQYV.

This clonotype was seen a handful of times. The V gene is TRBV29-1, the J gene TRBJ2-7; TRBD1 is a possible D gene (5 bases). Germline V gene data show CDR1 as SQVTM and CDR2 as ANQGSEA. V lost 7 bases and J lost 1, with 14 bases in between. The CDR3 contains 13 residues. CDR3 nucleotide sequence: TGCAGCGCTCAAACCAGGGCTTCCTACGAGCAGTACTTC. Translation gives CSAQTRASYEQYF.